A single sample is the source of the 10 T cell receptor beta chains below, sequenced in a study of cytomegalovirus exposure and HLA in healthy donors. 60 Vbeta and 13 Jbeta primers were used in PCR. Sequencing used immunoSEQ multiplex PCR; TCRdb keeps in-frame clones, though not all of them. Seen here are around 150,000 clones, just under 85% observed once, and the top ten hold 4% to 5%. The sequencing input was PBMCs. The origin of the receptors is a man aged 35-49 years in good health and CMV-seropositive.

This chain connects TRBV27 to TRBJ2-3; D is possibly TRBD1 (5 bases). Germline V lookup: CDR1 MNHEY, CDR2 SMNVEV (reference sequence). This CDR3 has 13 amino acids. Trimming removed 1 base at V and 8 bases at J, with 10 bases between. CDR3 amino acids: CASSLLRQSTQYF. The CDR3 DNA sequence: TGTGCCAGCAGTTTATTACGACAGAGTACGCAGTATTTT.

As regards this clone: Other nucleotide sequences in the sample specify the same CDR3. The chain has TRBV6-5 and TRBJ2-7; D possibly corresponds to TRBD2 (5 bases). Deletions cut 0 bases from V and 0 bases from J, with 12 bases between. The CDR3 spans 16 residues. The germline gives CDR1 MNHEY, CDR2 SVGAGI. The CDR3 spells CASSYSLFGSSYEQYF. For the CDR3, the DNA is TGTGCCAGCAGTTACTCCTTATTTGGGAGCTCCTACGAGCAGTACTTC.

The chain employs TRBV29-1 and TRBJ2-2; TRBD1 matches at 9 bases. The CDR3 covers 14 residues. Germline CDR1 reads SQVTM; CDR2 reads ANQGSEA. J gave up 4 bases and V 7 bases, and 7 bases lay outside the gene matches. CDR3 in DNA: TGCAGCGCCGACAGGGGGTTGAGCACCGGGGAGCTGTTTTTT. Translating gives CSADRGLSTGELFF.

This clone was counted a few times. The rearrangement uses TRBV5-4 and TRBJ1-4; unclear D gene. The V end lost 0 bases, the J end lost 8 bases, and 8 bases lay between the germline ends. CDR3 length: 13 amino acids. Per germline, CDR1 SGHNT and CDR2 YYREEE (reference sequence). As DNA, the CDR3 is TGTGCCAGCAGCTTGGGAGGAGAGGAAAAACTGTTTTTT. This encodes CASSLGGEEKLFF. The whole variable domain, remainder taken from reference TRBV5-4 and TRBJ1-4, is ETGVTQSPTHLIKTRGQQVTLRCSSQSGHNTVSWYQQALGQGPQFIFQYYREEENGRGNFPPRFSGLQFPNYSSELNVNALELDDSALYLCASSLGGEEKLFFGSGTQLSVL.

V gene TRBV18 combines with J gene TRBJ2-2; D call uncertain. The germline V and J ends were trimmed by 2 bases and 0 bases, with 7 bases remaining between them. The CDR3 totals 15 residues. Germline V CDR1 and CDR2: KGHSH, LQKENI. DNA for the CDR3: TGTGCCAGCTCACCAATTCCAACGAACACCGGGGAGCTGTTTTTT. It codes for CASSPIPTNTGELFF. Drawing the rest from reference TRBV18 and TRBJ2-2, the complete variable domain is NAGVMQNPRHLVRRRGQEARLRCSPMKGHSHVYWYRQLPEEGLKFMVYLQKENIIDESGMPKERFSAEFPKEGPSILRIQQVVRGDSAAYFCASSPIPTNTGELFFGEGSRLTVL.

The chain carries TRBV9 and TRBJ2-7, with D perhaps matching TRBD1 (6 bases). Germline CDR1 and CDR2: SGDLS and YYNGEE. The CDR3 loop spans 16 amino acids. Trimming left V 2 bases short and J 7 bases short, with 22 bases between. CDR3 residues: CASSVNRVGGLGEQYF. The CDR3 DNA reads TGTGCCAGCAGCGTTAACAGGGTTGGGGGCCTGGGGGAGCAGTACTTC.

The chain combines TRBV7-2 with TRBJ2-1, with 7 positions matching TRBD2. The CDR3 length is 16 residues. The germline CDR1 and CDR2 sequences are SGHTA and FQGNSA. Unmatched junction bases numbered 11, after V lost 1 base and J lost 8 bases. The CDR3 region is CASSLGATGGLYEQFF. The CDR3 region has the DNA TGTGCCAGCAGCTTAGGAGCAACGGGGGGACTTTATGAGCAGTTCTTC.

This clone turned up a few times. The rearrangement links TRBV7-3 to TRBJ2-1; D may be TRBD2 (5 bases). CDR3 length equals 13 residues. In germline, CDR1 is SGHTA, CDR2 FQGTGA. V was trimmed by 4 bases and J by 12 bases, leaving 16 bases between them. CDR3 DNA sequence: TGTGCCAGCAGCTCTACCCGACTAAATCCGCAGTTCTTC. Encoded protein: CASSSTRLNPQFF.

The chain links TRBV11-3 to TRBJ2-2, with TRBD2 identical over 7 bases. Per germline, CDR1 SGHNT and CDR2 YENEEA. This CDR3 comprises 16 residues. V gave up 5 bases and J gave up 0 bases; unmatched junction bases: 6. In DNA form, the CDR3 reads TGTGCCAGCAGCGCAAGGACTAGAGCGAACACCGGGGAGCTGTTTTTT. Its protein is CASSARTRANTGELFF.

The CDR3 DNA sequence: TGTGCCAGCAGTGCACGGACAGGGGGGAATCAGCCCCAGCATTTT. Protein sequence: CASSARTGGNQPQHF. The chain carries TRBV27 and TRBJ1-5; 10 bases are a match to TRBD1. The CDR3 is 15 amino acids. V shed 5 bases and J 4 bases; nucleotides not matched to a gene: 5. The germline V gene has CDR1 MNHEY and CDR2 SMNVEV (reference sequence).